What follows are 8 T cell receptor beta chains derived from one specimen sequenced in a study of CD4+ T cells in melanoma. TCRdb keeps only in-frame clones here, not all; method: immunoSEQ multiplex PCR. The sample lists thousands of clones, approximately 70% occurring once. The material sequenced was cells from a culture (not recorded whether cultured in vitro). The source is a human donor with melanoma.

V usage is TRBV28 and J usage is TRBJ1-1; maybe TRBD1 (5 bases). CDR3 length equals 13 residues. V was shortened by 10 bases and J by 2 bases, with 14 bases between the two germline ends. Germline CDR1 reads MDHEN; CDR2 reads SYDVKM. The CDR3 nucleotides read TGTGCCACCTGGGCGACAGTAAACACTGAAGCTTTCTTT. Translated: CATWATVNTEAFF.

The chain uses TRBV19 and TRBJ1-1; D might be TRBD1 (6 bases). Trimming cost V 7 bases and J 7 bases, with 16 bases left between them. CDR1 and CDR2 (germline): LNHDA, SQIVND (reference sequence). This CDR3 is built from 13 residues. The CDR3 is CASTEQGWGEAFF. CDR3 nucleotide sequence: TGTGCCAGTACCGAACAGGGATGGGGTGAAGCTTTCTTT.

This rearrangement joins TRBV27 to TRBJ2-1; 8 bases match TRBD1. V was pared by 4 bases and J by 2 bases, with 10 bases of the junction left unmatched. CDR1 and CDR2 from the germline V gene are MNHEY and SMNVEV (reference sequence). The CDR3 length is 17 residues. CDR3 amino acids: CASSSYRTGWAYNEQFF. The CDR3 region has the DNA TGTGCCAGCAGTTCTTACCGGACAGGGTGGGCCTACAATGAGCAGTTCTTC.

This chain joins TRBV5-1 and TRBJ2-5, with D uncertain. The germline gives CDR1 SGHRS, CDR2 YFSETQ. V lost 0 bases and J 5 bases, leaving 5 bases between the germline ends. CDR3 length: 12 amino acids. The CDR3 sequence is CASSLVFETQYF. CDR3 nucleotide sequence: TGCGCCAGCAGCTTGGTCTTCGAGACCCAGTACTTC.

This chain links TRBV6-2 or TRBV6-3 with TRBJ2-3, with D unclear. This CDR3 is built from 14 residues. Trimming cost V 3 bases and J 6 bases, with 13 bases left between them. Germline assignment: CDR1 MNHEY and CDR2 SVGEGT. CDR3 amino acids: CASSYSRPLDTQYF. The CDR3 DNA reads as TGTGCCAGCAGTTATAGCCGTCCTTTGGATACGCAGTATTTT.

V is TRBV6-1 and J is TRBJ2-1, with 12 bases that match TRBD1. Germline V gene lookup returns CDR1 MNHNS and CDR2 SASEGT. The CDR3 extends over 16 amino acids. The trim removed 2 bases at V and 4 bases at J, leaving 3 bases unmatched. CDR3 sequence (DNA): TGTGCCAGCAGTGAACGGGACAGGGGGCCTTACAATGAGCAGTTCTTC. Translated: CASSERDRGPYNEQFF.

The chain couples TRBV11-2 to TRBJ2-7; 7 bases are shared with TRBD1. V lost 3 bases to trimming and J lost 1 base; unmatched junction nucleotides: 6. CDR1 SGHAT and CDR2 FQNNGV come from the germline V gene. The CDR3 totals 15 residues. CDR3 nucleotides: TGTGCCAGCAGCTTCAACCGGGACAGTTCCTACGAGCAGTACTTC. Protein: CASSFNRDSSYEQYF.

The J gene is TRBJ1-2, the V gene TRBV13; 9 nucleotides line up with TRBD1. Germline V lookup: CDR1 PRHDT, CDR2 FYEKMQ (reference sequence). Losses at the gene ends were 5 bases for V and 3 bases for J; bases not matched to a gene: 4. The CDR3 totals 14 residues. DNA for the CDR3: TGTGCCAGCAGCCTTTGGACAGGGGACTATGGCTACACCTTC. Encoded protein: CASSLWTGDYGYTF.